This TCR beta chain was sequenced in a study of blood T cell repertoires in COVID-19 (dated by TCRdb to between 2020 and 2021). Background on the whole study: Samples covering the acute and convalescent phases of COVID-19 were provided by collaborators in the United States, Italy and Spain. The prospective study material was composed of cDNA or gDNA derived from T cells, B-cell-depleted T cells, or PBMCs. The dataset comprised deeply sampled blood TCRbeta repertoires from subjects exposed to, actively infected with, or recovered from COVID-19. The repertoires were released in a freely available public database meant as a resource for research on the immune response to SARS-CoV-2. The samples were drawn from the first 160 participants of the ongoing ImmuneRACE study and from some 1,300 subjects provided by 6 global collaborators. The sample metadata nearly always contained a de-identified subject ID, COVID-19 status, age in years and sex. Where available, HLA class I and class II types were obtained from metadata supplied by the sample provider rather than from assay-based typing.

The CDR3 measures 13 amino acids from cysteine to phenylalanine. CDR3 DNA is the only sequence kept; it has 39 bases, read in frame from the first base. Trimming costs V 3 bases and J 5 bases, and their ends lie 8 bases apart. The germline V gene supplies CDR1 LGHNA and CDR2 YSLEER. The full study reports these points: How much clinical and demographic metadata was included differed by source and by participant, and the metadata was provided uncurated.

TCRbeta CDR3 regions were amplified from genomic DNA by means of the immunoSEQ Assay, a bias-controlled multiplex PCR. From the authors' description of their analysis: The number of nucleated cells in each sample was estimated by amplification of reference gene primers within the assay. Sequence reads were collapsed and filtered to measure the absolute abundance of every unique TCRbeta CDR3 rearrangement. For each sample, productive Simpson clonality was calculated as the square root of Simpson's diversity index over productive rearrangements. Imported from immuneACCESS, the table was reduced by TCRdb to in-frame sequences with V and J called. These copies leave out some clones; in studies compared against another copy, an unresolved V gene accounts for under half, and the cause of the remainder is not known. V, J and clone size were drawn from that table, and D and trimming were deduced from the DNA. This sample holds 250,000 to 350,000 clones; about 90% were observed only once. The ten top clones hold less than 9.5% of the sample.

Samples from volunteer blood donors who had recovered from COVID-19 were contributed by a second Seattle source. Each collaborating institution followed its own protocols to collect whole blood in K2EDTA tubes. For TCRbeta analysis, collaborator samples were shipped as frozen whole blood, as isolated PBMCs, or as DNA extracted from either sample type. Comment on this clone: The antigen it binds to is not known. Base qualities are missing; no much larger clone stands one base away.

This receptor was identified in a woman aged 45-60 years who had recovered from COVID-19. The chain is encoded by TRBV4-3 joined to TRBJ1-5, with the D gene not confidently named. The sample was peripheral blood. The CDR3 is CASSQMQDQPQHF. The nucleotide sequence is given as TGCGCCAGCAGCCAGATGCAGGATCAGCCCCAGCATTTT.